The 28 T cell receptor beta chains below all came from one sample that was sequenced in a study of blood T cells in healthy people across ages. A sample-barcoded 5' primer and a J-beta primer mix were used in a second PCR of about 7 to 12 cycles. One entry per CDR3 protein, called by TCRdb with MiXCR from the 5' RACE reads. The sample holds approximately 600,000 distinct CDR3 sequences; around three fifths are singletons and the top ten take 35% to 40%. The sequencing sample was made of blood. Receptors originate from a man in his 60s in good health.

The rearrangement links TRBV29-1 to TRBJ2-7; D might be TRBD2 (6 bases). Trimming shortened V by 4 bases and J by 7 bases, and 11 bases separated the two germline ends. The CDR3 runs 11 residues. Germline loops: CDR1 SQVTM, CDR2 ANQGSEA. The CDR3 DNA reads TGCAGCGTTGGCAGGGCGGGGGAGCAGTACTTC. Its translation: CSVGRAGEQYF.

This rearrangement joins TRBV11-2 to TRBJ2-1; the D is unclear. This CDR3 is built from 13 residues. Trimming removed 5 bases from V and 2 bases from J, with 7 bases in between. Germline V lookup: CDR1 SGHAT, CDR2 FQNNGV. This chain's CDR3 is CASSPTAYNEQFF. CDR3 in DNA: TGTGCCAGCAGCCCGACCGCCTACAATGAGCAGTTCTTC.

The rearrangement joins TRBV4-1 to TRBJ2-6, with D hard to call. This CDR3 has 18 residues. Germline CDR1 and CDR2: MGHRA and YSYEKL. Trimming cost V 7 bases and J 1 base, with 20 bases left between them. The DNA of the CDR3 is TGCGCCAGCACCCGAACCGGTGACCCAGCTTCTGGGGCCAACGTCCTGACTTTC. Its protein is CASTRTGDPASGANVLTF.

The V and J genes are TRBV11-2 and TRBJ2-1, with 7 bases matching TRBD2. The germline gives CDR1 SGHAT, CDR2 FQNNGV. Trimming at V came to 2 bases and at J to 3 bases, leaving 4 bases not matched to a gene. The CDR3 length is 15 residues. The CDR3 region is CASSLTGGYYNEQFF. DNA of the CDR3: TGTGCCAGCAGCTTAACGGGGGGATACTACAATGAGCAGTTCTTC.

The J gene is TRBJ2-3, the V gene TRBV27, with 9 bases fitting TRBD2. Trimming cost V 7 bases and J 5 bases; bases outside gene matches: 10. CDR1 and CDR2 from the germline V gene are MNHEY and SMNVEV (reference sequence). The CDR3 consists of 15 residues. The CDR3 sequence: CASMTLAGEGDTQYF. The CDR3 region has the DNA TGTGCCAGCATGACGTTAGCGGGGGAGGGAGATACGCAGTATTTT.

The J gene is TRBJ1-3, the V gene TRBV20-1, with D unresolved. V was trimmed by 1 base and J by 0 bases, leaving 10 bases between them. This CDR3 region has 15 residues. Germline V CDR1 and CDR2: DFQATT, SNEGSKA (reference sequence). The CDR3 spells CSARVWASSGNTIYF. CDR3 nucleotides: TGCAGTGCTAGAGTTTGGGCGAGCTCTGGAAACACCATATATTTT.

This clonotype has only a few counts. This chain joins TRBV12-3 or TRBV12-4 and TRBJ2-5, with TRBD1 identical over 10 bases. The ends lost 3 bases at V and 5 bases at J; junction bases unmatched: 6. This CDR3 region has 15 residues. For the CDR3, the DNA is TGTGCCAGCAGTTTGTTTGCGGGACAGGGGGAGACCCAGTACTTC. Its translation: CASSLFAGQGETQYF.

This clonotype was detected a few times. The genes are TRBV20-1 and TRBJ2-1, with D unclear. CDR1 is DFQATT, CDR2 SNEGSKA, per germline (reference sequence). CDR3 size: 11 residues. Deletions cut 5 bases from V and 4 bases from J, with 6 bases between. In DNA, the CDR3 is TGCAGTGCTTCAGGATACAATGAGCAGTTCTTC. This codes for CSASGYNEQFF.

This clonotype was counted a few times. The gene calls are TRBV29-1 and TRBJ2-7, with D tentatively TRBD1 (7 bases). The CDR3 extends over 12 amino acids. V lost 7 bases to trimming and J lost 0 bases, with 10 bases between them. The germline gives CDR1 SQVTM, CDR2 ANQGSEA. CDR3 sequence reads: CSGGDSSYEQYF. The CDR3 bases are TGCAGCGGGGGGGACAGCTCCTACGAGCAGTACTTC.

The J gene is TRBJ1-2, the V gene TRBV14; TRBD1 might be the D (5 bases). Per germline, CDR1 SGHDN and CDR2 FVKESK. The V and J ends lost 0 bases and 4 bases respectively, with 9 bases between them. The CDR3 spans 14 residues. DNA for the CDR3: TGTGCCAGCAGCCAAGATGGGGGGTTCTATGGCTACACCTTC. Its protein product is CASSQDGGFYGYTF. The full variable domain, in which reference TRBV14 and TRBJ1-2 provide the parts outside the CDR3, is EAGVTQFPSHSVIEKGQTVTLRCDPISGHDNLYWYRRVMGKEIKFLLHFVKESKQDESGMPNNRFLAERTGGTYSTLKVQPAELEDSGVYFCASSQDGGFYGYTFGSGTRLTVV.

The gene calls are TRBV12-3 or TRBV12-4 and TRBJ2-1; D uncertain. The CDR3 extends over 14 amino acids. V lost 6 bases and J 6 bases, leaving 15 bases between the germline ends. The CDR3, as DNA: TGTGCCAGCAGCCCCCTAAGCCATCGCAATGAGCAGTTCTTC. It yields the protein CASSPLSHRNEQFF.

This chain uses TRBV3-1 with TRBJ2-5; TRBD2 agrees at 12 bases. Germline V gene lookup returns CDR1 LGHDT and CDR2 YNNKEL (reference sequence). The CDR3 length is 18 residues. With 1 base clipped from V and 3 bases from J, the junction kept 9 bases outside the gene matches. In DNA form, the CDR3 reads TGTGCCAGCAGCCAAGGACTAGCGGGGGCCACAAATGAAGAGACCCAGTACTTC. It is translated as CASSQGLAGATNEETQYF.

The V and J genes are TRBV9 and TRBJ2-4; the D gene could be TRBD1 or TRBD2 (5 bases each). V lost 0 bases and J 6 bases, leaving 13 bases between the germline ends. Per germline, CDR1 SGDLS and CDR2 YYNGEE. CDR3 length: 15 residues. The CDR3 protein is CASSVDGGRGNIQYF. The CDR3 bases are TGTGCCAGCAGCGTAGATGGGGGTCGGGGAAACATTCAGTACTTC.

The chain is built from TRBV6-5 and TRBJ1-2; 8 positions agree with TRBD1. V shed 5 bases, J shed 4 bases, and the junction held 9 bases outside the gene matches. Germline V CDR1 and CDR2: MNHEY, SVGAGI. The CDR3 sequence is 15 residues long. The CDR3: CASSPSGTGPYGYTF. The CDR3 DNA sequence: TGTGCCAGCAGTCCCTCCGGGACAGGCCCCTATGGCTACACCTTC.

The rearrangement joins TRBV27 to TRBJ2-6, with D possibly being TRBD1 (6 bases). This CDR3 has 16 residues. From germline, CDR1 is MNHEY and CDR2 SMNVEV (reference sequence). Deletions cut 5 bases from V and 1 base from J, with 12 bases between. CDR3 sequence (DNA): TGTGCCAGCAGTATCCTAACAGGGTCTGGGGCCAACGTCCTGACTTTC. The encoded protein is CASSILTGSGANVLTF.

V gene TRBV3-1 combines with J gene TRBJ2-7; D is perhaps TRBD1 (6 bases). Trimming pared 5 bases from V and 4 bases from J, leaving 15 bases between. Germline V gives CDR1 LGHDT, CDR2 YNNKEL (reference sequence). This CDR3 contains 14 residues. The CDR3 DNA is TGTGCCAGCAGCTCTACAGTTCAGGGGTACGAGCAGTACTTC. Translated: CASSSTVQGYEQYF.

This clonotype was counted a few times. A much larger clone is a single base away; this may be a read error. The chain recombines TRBV3-1 with TRBJ2-7; D call uncertain. Trimming took off 6 bases at V and 2 bases at J, with 8 bases between the two ends. This CDR3 is built from 12 residues. From germline, CDR1 is LGHDT and CDR2 YNNKEL (reference sequence). CDR3 in amino acids: CASSPSPYEQYF. In DNA, the CDR3 is TGTGCCAGCAGTCCCAGCCCCTACGAGCAGTACTTC.

This chain uses TRBV12-3 or TRBV12-4 with TRBJ1-5; D remains unclear. The CDR3 runs 12 residues. V lost 6 bases and J 11 bases, leaving 14 bases between the germline ends. CDR3: CASSFSSLAQHF. The CDR3 DNA reads TGTGCCAGCAGCTTTTCCTCCTTGGCCCAGCATTTT.

This clonotype was recorded a few times. The chain carries TRBV4-2 and TRBJ2-1; a possible D gene is TRBD2 (5 bases). The CDR3 runs 16 residues. Germline V lookup: CDR1 LGHNA, CDR2 YNFKEQ. Trimming pared 4 bases from V and 6 bases from J, leaving 19 bases between. The DNA of the CDR3 is TGTGCCAGCAGCCCCCTGAAGGTAGCGAAGACCAATGAGCAGTTCTTC. The encoded protein is CASSPLKVAKTNEQFF.

The sample holds a few counts of this clonotype. The junction shows a germline mismatch at one end, possibly a read error. The genes are TRBV27 and TRBJ1-1, with D uncertain. Germline lookup yields CDR1 MNHEY and CDR2 SMNVEV (reference sequence). The CDR3 is 13 residues long. CDR3 nucleotide sequence: TGCGCCAGCAGCTTTAGTCCGAACACTGAAGCTTTCTTT. It encodes CASSFSPNTEAFF.

This clonotype was recorded only once. Here the CDR3 DNA reads TGCAGCGTTGAAAGACAGGGCACTGAAGCTTTCTTT. Translating it yields CSVERQGTEAFF. The chain joins TRBV29-1 to TRBJ1-1, with 7 bases fitting TRBD1. CDR3 size: 12 residues. Germline V gives CDR1 SQVTM, CDR2 ANQGSEA. Losses at the gene ends were 2 bases for V and 4 bases for J; bases not matched to a gene: 1.

The gene calls are TRBV10-2 and TRBJ1-5; the D is unclear. Between the trimmed V and J ends, which lost 4 bases and 5 bases, there was a span of 9 bases. This CDR3 is built from 13 residues. Germline assignment: CDR1 WSHSY and CDR2 SAAADI. CDR3 protein: CASSAVRDQPQHF. The CDR3, as DNA: TGCGCCAGCAGTGCAGTGCGGGATCAGCCCCAGCATTTT.

This chain uses TRBV29-1 with TRBJ2-1, with D unresolved. In germline, CDR1 is SQVTM, CDR2 ANQGSEA. The CDR3 is made up of 11 amino acids. V lost 2 bases to trimming and J lost 7 bases, with 6 bases between them. The CDR3 here is CSVEWGNEQFF. In DNA form, the CDR3 reads TGCAGCGTTGAATGGGGTAATGAGCAGTTCTTC.

The rearrangement links TRBV7-9 to TRBJ2-3; D is uncertain. The V and J ends lost 5 bases and 5 bases respectively, with 8 bases between them. The CDR3 covers 12 residues. Germline values: CDR1 SEHNR, CDR2 FQNEAQ (reference sequence). The CDR3 DNA reads TGTGCCAGCAGCCGAGACGTAGATACGCAGTATTTT. Protein product: CASSRDVDTQYF. Complete variable domain (other parts from reference TRBV7-9 and TRBJ2-3): DTGVSQNPRHKITKRGQNVTFRCDPISEHNRLYWYRQTLGQGPEFLTYFQNEAQLEKSRLLSDRFSAERPKGSFSTLEIQRTEQGDSAMYLCASSRDVDTQYFGPGTRLTVL.

This chain uses TRBV29-1 with TRBJ2-5; 12 bases fit TRBD2. This CDR3 comprises 14 residues. In germline, CDR1 is SQVTM, CDR2 ANQGSEA. With 4 bases clipped from V and 4 bases from J, the junction kept 4 bases outside the gene matches. CDR3 sequence: CSVGASGGGETQYF. The CDR3 nucleotides read TGCAGCGTTGGGGCTAGCGGGGGGGGAGAGACCCAGTACTTC.

The chain employs TRBV2 and TRBJ2-5; 11 nucleotides agree with TRBD2. Germline CDR1 reads SNHLY; CDR2 reads FYNNEI. The CDR3 is 17 amino acids. The trim removed 6 bases at V and 4 bases at J, leaving 13 bases unmatched. This CDR3 is CASRGGLADLRGETQYF. CDR3 nucleotide sequence: TGTGCCAGCAGGGGGGGACTAGCGGACCTGCGGGGAGAGACCCAGTACTTC.

The gene calls are TRBV20-1 and TRBJ2-2; D remains unclear. The CDR3 is 11 residues long. CDR1 is DFQATT and CDR2 is SNEGSKA in the germline V gene (reference sequence). V was shortened by 6 bases and J by 6 bases, with 8 bases between the two germline ends. CDR3 nucleotides: TGCAGTGCACCCAGTGCCGGGGAGCTGTTTTTT. Translated, it gives CSAPSAGELFF.

The chain combines TRBV20-1 with TRBJ1-4; D is unresolved. The germline CDR1 and CDR2 sequences are DFQATT and SNEGSKA (reference sequence). This CDR3 is built from 14 residues. Trimming pared 3 bases from V and 5 bases from J, leaving 13 bases between. CDR3 DNA sequence: TGCAGTGCTAGTCGGACCGCGCGAAATGAAAAACTGTTTTTT. Translation: CSASRTARNEKLFF.